A selection of T cell receptor beta chains follows, all from one sample in a study of blood T cell repertoires in COVID-19. The protocol was immunoSEQ multiplex PCR, while the TCRdb copy is restricted to in-frame clones and leaves out a portion. The sample records approximately 390,000 clones, 80% to 90% being singletons. The sample comprised peripheral blood. Receptors originate from a woman aged 60 to 75 with COVID-19, enrolled during active disease. Each CDR3 is given with its conserved first and last residue. D genes are given only for firm matches. The listing skips clone size in some rows; elsewhere it reads once, few, many or a size class.

d_gene	abundance	v_gene	j_gene	CDR3aa	CDR3nt
TRBD1	-	TRBV3-1/TRBV3-2	TRBJ2-3	CASSQDLRGQGTDTQYF	TGTGCCAGCAGCCAAGATTTAAGGGGACAGGGAACAGATACGCAGTATTTT
-	few	TRBV3-1/TRBV3-2	TRBJ1-6	CASSPLSGNSPLHF	TGTGCCAGCAGCCCCCTGAGCGGTAATTCACCCCTCCACTTT
-	-	TRBV19	TRBJ2-5	CASSPDSVEETQYF	TGTGCCAGTAGCCCGGACTCCGTTGAAGAGACCCAGTACTTC
-	-	TRBV14	TRBJ1-2	CASSLTASYGYTF	TGTGCCAGCAGCCTGACAGCCTCCTATGGCTACACCTTC
TRBD1	-	TRBV3-1/TRBV3-2	TRBJ2-2	CASRRTGGTGELFF	TGTGCCAGCAGACGGACAGGGGGCACCGGGGAGCTGTTTTTT
-	-	TRBV25-1	TRBJ2-1	CASSDEETFSYNEQFF	TGTGCCAGCAGTGATGAGGAGACCTTCTCCTACAATGAGCAGTTCTTC
-	-	TRBV7-2	TRBJ2-4	CASSWGHGNIQYF	TGTGCCAGCAGTTGGGGGCACGGAAACATTCAGTACTTC
-	-	TRBV14	TRBJ2-2	CASSLTSNTGELFF	TGTGCCAGCAGCCTTACTAGTAACACCGGGGAGCTGTTTTTT
-	-	TRBV14	TRBJ1-1	CASSHPREGVTEAFF	TGTGCCAGCAGCCATCCTCGTGAGGGGGTCACTGAAGCTTTCTTT
-	-	TRBV7-9	TRBJ1-4	CASSLPAGAEKLFF	TGTGCCAGCAGCTTACCCGCGGGGGCTGAAAAACTGTTTTTT
TRBD2	-	TRBV12-5	TRBJ2-7	CASGLSRTSGGPRYEQYF	TGTGCTAGTGGTCTCTCCCGGACTAGCGGGGGACCAAGGTACGAGCAGTACTTC
-	once	TRBV15	TRBJ1-6	CATSRDSLSNSPLHF	TGTGCCACCAGCAGAGATAGTCTATCTAATTCACCCCTCCACTTT
-	many	TRBV19	TRBJ1-3	CASEAGAGNTIYF	TGTGCCTCCGAGGCGGGGGCTGGAAACACCATATATTTT
-	-	TRBV6-5	TRBJ1-1	CASSPRGVNTEAFF	TGTGCCAGCAGTCCGCGGGGGGTGAACACTGAAGCTTTCTTT
TRBD2	-	TRBV4-1	TRBJ2-3	CASSQLLAGGFTDTQYF	TGCGCCAGCAGCCAATTACTAGCGGGGGGGTTTACAGATACGCAGTATTTT
-	-	TRBV11-3	TRBJ2-7	CASSPDGKNYEQYF	TGTGCCAGCAGCCCAGACGGGAAAAACTACGAGCAGTACTTC
TRBD1	-	TRBV5-4	TRBJ1-4	CASSLASAGGEKLFF	TGTGCCAGCAGCTTGGCTTCGGCAGGGGGGGAAAAACTGTTTTTT
-	few	TRBV3-1/TRBV3-2	TRBJ1-5	CASSRQGSNQPQHF	TGTGCCAGCAGCCGGCAGGGGAGCAATCAGCCCCAGCATTTT
-	-	TRBV27	TRBJ1-5	CASSRGVFSNQPQHF	TGTGCCAGCAGTCGGGGGGTCTTTAGCAATCAGCCCCAGCATTTT
-	-	TRBV5-5	TRBJ1-1	CASSLQAGNTEAFF	TGTGCCAGCAGCTTGCAGGCGGGAAACACTGAAGCTTTCTTT
TRBD1	-	TRBV4-2	TRBJ2-7	CASSQEGTGQYEQYF	TGTGCCAGCAGCCAAGAAGGGACAGGTCAATACGAGCAGTACTTC
TRBD2	-	TRBV7-9	TRBJ2-2	CASSSGLGGSGTGELFF	TGTGCCAGCAGCTCTGGACTCGGGGGGTCGGGCACCGGGGAGCTGTTTTTT
TRBD1	-	TRBV20-1	TRBJ1-2	CSASPLGKGAFGYTF	TGCAGTGCTAGTCCCCTCGGGAAGGGGGCCTTCGGCTACACCTTC
-	-	TRBV3-1/TRBV3-2	TRBJ1-2	CASSQANRQDLSTF	TGTGCCAGCAGCCAGGCAAACAGACAGGACCTCTCCACCTTC
TRBD1	-	TRBV11-3	TRBJ2-7	CASSPDQGAEQYF	TGTGCCAGCAGCCCCGATCAGGGGGCCGAGCAGTACTTC
-	-	TRBV7-3	TRBJ2-7	CASSLQGQDEQYF	TGTGCCAGCAGCCTACAGGGTCAGGACGAGCAGTACTTC
-	-	TRBV15	TRBJ2-6	CATTKGHSGANVLTF	TGTGCCACCACCAAGGGGCACTCTGGGGCCAACGTCCTGACTTTC
TRBD2	once	TRBV3-1/TRBV3-2	TRBJ2-3	CASSPKAGGGAQYF	TGTGCCAGCAGCCCAAAGGCTGGCGGGGGGGCGCAGTATTTT
-	-	TRBV5-4	TRBJ2-1	CASSLGVGGPYNEQFF	TGTGCCAGCAGCTTGGGCGTCGGGGGGCCCTACAATGAGCAGTTCTTC
-	-	TRBV29-1	TRBJ1-3	CSVVLGRGNTIYF	TGCAGCGTTGTATTGGGGAGGGGAAACACCATATATTTT
TRBD1	few	TRBV6-5	TRBJ1-2	CASRISGGQGYTF	TGTGCCAGCAGAATATCAGGGGGCCAGGGCTACACCTTC
-	-	TRBV13	TRBJ1-1	CASSLLGRVSEAFF	TGTGCCAGCAGCTTACTAGGGCGGGTATCTGAAGCTTTCTTT
-	-	TRBV4-1	TRBJ2-2	CASSHRGGYTGELFF	TGCGCCAGCAGCCACAGAGGAGGTTACACCGGGGAGCTGTTTTTT
-	-	TRBV28	TRBJ2-7	CASSIHRERTYEQYF	TGTGCCAGCAGTATCCACAGGGAGAGGACCTACGAGCAGTACTTC
TRBD1	-	TRBV6-5	TRBJ1-3	CASRTGTSGNTIYF	TGTGCCAGCAGGACAGGGACGTCTGGAAACACCATATATTTT
-	-	TRBV14	TRBJ1-3	CASSHPTVSGNTIYF	TGTGCCAGCAGCCACCCGACAGTCTCTGGAAACACCATATATTTT
-	-	TRBV19	TRBJ2-4	CATGERAKNIQYF	TGTGCCACCGGAGAAAGGGCCAAAAACATTCAGTACTTC
-	-	TRBV6-5	TRBJ1-3	CASSYLGDSSGNTIYF	TGTGCCAGCAGTTATCTCGGAGACAGCTCTGGAAACACCATATATTTT
TRBD1	once	TRBV30	TRBJ2-5	CAWAGGFLETQYF	TGTGCCTGGGCAGGGGGATTCTTGGAGACCCAGTACTTC
-	-	TRBV5-1	TRBJ2-5	CASSEGETQYF	TGCGCCAGCAGTGAGGGAGAGACCCAGTACTTC
-	-	TRBV5-4	TRBJ1-3	CASRQDYSGNTIYF	TGTGCCAGCAGACAGGATTACTCTGGAAACACCATATATTTT
-	few	TRBV19	TRBJ1-5	CASSIQGIYSNQPQHF	TGTGCCAGTAGTATACAGGGGATTTATAGCAATCAGCCCCAGCATTTT
TRBD1	-	TRBV19	TRBJ1-5	CASSLRQGGQPQHF	TGTGCCAGTAGTCTTCGACAGGGTGGCCAGCCCCAGCATTTT
-	few	TRBV2	TRBJ1-3	CASSETGVSGNTIYF	TGTGCCAGCAGTGAAACCGGGGTCTCTGGAAACACCATATATTTT
TRBD1	-	TRBV28	TRBJ1-5	CASFTGGGGNQPQHF	TGTGCCAGCTTTACAGGGGGTGGAGGCAATCAGCCCCAGCATTTT